Following are 30 T cell receptor beta chains from one sample sequenced in a study of blood T cells in healthy people across ages. The second PCR ran roughly 6 to 11 cycles with a sample-barcoded 5' primer and J-beta primers. From the 5' RACE reads, TCRdb called clonotypes with MiXCR, one entry per CDR3 protein. The repertoire holds around 800,000 distinct CDR3 sequences, with about 62% as singletons. The sequenced material came from blood. The receptor set was obtained from a man in his thirties or forties in good health.

The J gene is TRBJ1-4, the V gene TRBV5-1; 8 positions agree with TRBD1. The V gene end was trimmed by 3 bases and the J gene end by 6 bases; junction bases not matched to a gene: 7. The CDR3 extends over 15 amino acids. Germline V gene sequence: CDR1 SGHRS, CDR2 YFSETQ. CDR3 residues: CASSYGQGGDEKLFF. In DNA form, the CDR3 reads TGCGCCAGCAGCTATGGACAGGGAGGTGATGAAAAACTGTTTTTT.

The V call is TRBV5-1, the J call TRBJ2-1, with a weak D call TRBD1 (7 bases). The V end was cut by 2 bases, the J end by 8 bases, with 14 bases between. The germline V gene has CDR1 SGHRS and CDR2 YFSETQ. The CDR3 runs to 14 residues. Written as DNA, the CDR3 is TGCGCCAGCAGCTTCAGGGGGGCGGATCATGAGCAGTTCTTC. Translating gives CASSFRGADHEQFF.

The chain employs TRBV20-1 and TRBJ2-5; D ambiguous. The V and J ends lost 6 bases and 0 bases respectively, with 5 bases between them. CDR3 length equals 11 residues. CDR1 is DFQATT and CDR2 is SNEGSKA in the germline V gene (reference sequence). The CDR3 here is CSAPYQETQYF. The CDR3 region has the DNA TGCAGTGCCCCGTACCAAGAGACCCAGTACTTC.

This clonotype was recorded once. This chain connects TRBV20-1 to TRBJ2-4; the D gene is possibly TRBD1 (6 bases). The DNA end lines up better with TRBJ2-7; the J call may be wrong. The CDR3 runs 14 residues. CDR1 and CDR2 (germline): DFQATT, SNEGSKA (reference sequence). This chain's CDR3 is CSSERTGISYEQYF. The CDR3 DNA follows: TGCAGTTCAGAGCGAACAGGGATCAGCTACGAGCAGTACTTC.

This clonotype is a singleton in its sample. The genes are TRBV6-5 and TRBJ2-3, with unresolved D. V shed 2 bases and J shed 2 bases, with 5 bases lying between them. Germline-derived CDR1 and CDR2 are MNHEY and SVGAGI. This CDR3 has 13 amino acids. The CDR3 protein is CASSYEDTDTQYF. In nucleotides, the CDR3 is TGTGCCAGCAGTTACGAGGACACAGATACGCAGTATTTT.

The chain links TRBV6-6 to TRBJ2-7; 10 bases are a match to TRBD2. The ends lost 2 bases at V and 6 bases at J; junction bases unmatched: 10. CDR3 length: 16 amino acids. CDR1 and CDR2 (germline): MNHNY, SVGAGI (reference sequence). The CDR3 sequence: CASSYDRTSGSGEQYF. In DNA form, the CDR3 reads TGTGCCAGCAGTTACGACCGGACTAGCGGCAGTGGCGAGCAGTACTTC.

This sequence joins TRBV4-2 and TRBJ1-1, with D maybe TRBD1 (6 bases). CDR3 length: 17 residues. Germline loops: CDR1 LGHNA, CDR2 YNFKEQ. With 3 bases removed from V and 0 bases from J, the gap between germline ends came to 17 bases. The CDR3 here is CASSQKTGVIMNTEAFF. CDR3 in DNA: TGTGCCAGCAGCCAGAAGACAGGCGTCATTATGAACACTGAAGCTTTCTTT.

Remarks on this clonotype: A read error may produce the germline difference seen at one junction end. The rearrangement uses TRBV4-2 and TRBJ2-3; 8 positions agree with TRBD1. Germline V lookup: CDR1 LGHNA, CDR2 YNFKEQ. The CDR3 has 16 amino acids. Here the CDR3 reads CASSQDRVTLTDTRYF. Here the CDR3 DNA reads TGTGCCAGCAGCCAGGACAGGGTCACCCTCACAGATACGCGGTATTTT.

The chain recombines TRBV20-1 with TRBJ2-4, with D possibly TRBD2 on 5 matching bases. Germline V gene lookup returns CDR1 DFQATT and CDR2 SNEGSKA (reference sequence). Trimming removed 5 bases at V and 12 bases at J, with 11 bases between. This CDR3 has 10 residues. CDR3 in DNA: TGCAGTGCTTTCGTGGGAGCTCAGTACTTC. This codes for CSAFVGAQYF.

The chain is built from TRBV2 and TRBJ1-5; no clear D gene. The CDR3 runs to 14 residues. Trimming removed 6 bases at V and 0 bases at J, with 9 bases between. Germline loops: CDR1 SNHLY, CDR2 FYNNEI. In DNA form, the CDR3 reads TGTGCCAGCAGGTTCCGGGATAGCAATCAGCCCCAGCATTTT. It yields the protein CASRFRDSNQPQHF.

The gene calls are TRBV10-3 and TRBJ2-3, with D unresolved. The length of the CDR3 is 12 residues. With 4 bases removed from V and 6 bases from J, the gap between germline ends came to 8 bases. Germline lookup yields CDR1 ENHRY and CDR2 SYGVKD. The CDR3 spells CAISAPEDTQYF. Written as DNA, the CDR3 is TGTGCCATCAGTGCCCCCGAGGATACGCAGTATTTT.

This clonotype came up a few times. The CDR3 reads CSAVTWIAGANQETQYF. The CDR3 coding sequence is TGCAGTGCTGTGACTTGGATAGCGGGGGCCAACCAAGAGACCCAGTACTTC. The chain combines TRBV20-1 with TRBJ2-5, with 9 bases lining up with TRBD2. The germline V gene has CDR1 DFQATT and CDR2 SNEGSKA (reference sequence). The V segment lost 5 bases and the J segment 0 bases; nucleotides outside the gene matches: 13. The CDR3 spans 17 residues.

The chain recombines TRBV19 with TRBJ2-2; D not certain. The CDR3 contains 14 residues. The germline V gene encodes CDR1 LNHDA and CDR2 SQIVND (reference sequence). Trimming pared 5 bases from V and 4 bases from J, leaving 11 bases between. The CDR3 DNA is TGTGCCAGTAGTCCCGGACCGGGCACCGGGGAGCTGTTTTTT. It is translated as CASSPGPGTGELFF. Using reference TRBV19 and TRBJ2-2 for the parts outside the CDR3, the full variable domain is DGGITQSPKYLFRKEGQNVTLSCEQNLNHDAMYWYRQDPGQGLRLIYYSQIVNDFQKGDIAEGYSVSREKKESFPLTVTSAQKNPTAFYLCASSPGPGTGELFFGEGSRLTVL.

The chain joins TRBV12-3 or TRBV12-4 to TRBJ2-5, with a tentative D call TRBD2 (5 bases). Gene TRBJ2-7 matches the end of the DNA better, so the J call may be wrong. This CDR3 is built from 13 residues. CDR3 protein: CASKTTRAAEQYF. CDR3 bases: TGTGCCAGCAAAACAACTAGGGCTGCCGAGCAGTACTTC.

As regards this clonotype: The junction departs from the called germline gene at one end, perhaps through a read error. The V call is TRBV11-2, the J call TRBJ2-6, with D unresolved. The germline V gene encodes CDR1 SGHAT and CDR2 FQNNGV. This CDR3 contains 16 residues. CDR3 amino acids: CAISPYKGWGANVLTF. CDR3 nucleotides: TGTGCCATCAGCCCATACAAGGGTTGGGGGGCCAACGTCCTGACTTTC.

The rearrangement links TRBV28 to TRBJ2-7, with 10 bases matching TRBD1. The J call is uncertain, as TRBJ2-5 better fits the DNA end. The germline gives CDR1 MDHEN, CDR2 SYDVKM. The CDR3 has 16 residues. As DNA, the CDR3 is TGTGCCAGCAGCCCGGACTGGACAGGGGGTAAAAAGACCCAGTACTTC. Translating it yields CASSPDWTGGKKTQYF.

This clonotype was picked up a small number of times. CDR3 sequence (DNA): TGCAGCGTTGAAGTTGAATCAACCGCTAACTATGGCTACACCTTC. It is translated as CSVEVESTANYGYTF. V usage is TRBV29-1 and J usage is TRBJ1-2, with no clear D. This CDR3 comprises 15 residues. Deletions cut 1 base from V and 0 bases from J, with 12 bases between. Germline values: CDR1 SQVTM, CDR2 ANQGSEA.

To note about this clonotype: One end of the junction is discordant with germline, which a read error may explain. V and J are TRBV3-1 and TRBJ1-2; D remains ambiguous. CDR3 size: 13 residues. CDR1 and CDR2 (germline): LGHDT, YNNKEL (reference sequence). The CDR3 is CVSSPTVDYGYTF. The CDR3 DNA is TGTGTCAGCAGCCCGACCGTTGACTATGGCTACACCTTC.

The V gene is TRBV5-1, the J gene TRBJ2-1; tentatively, D is TRBD2 (5 bases). The V end lost 4 bases, the J end lost 8 bases, and 19 bases lay between the germline ends. Germline V CDR1 and CDR2: SGHRS, YFSETQ. The CDR3 contains 15 residues. The CDR3 bases are TGCGCCAGCAGCCTGCGGGCGTCGATAGAGGATGAGCAGTTCTTC. Residues: CASSLRASIEDEQFF.

J is TRBJ2-3 and V is TRBV6-4; D remains ambiguous. The V gene's germline CDR1 is MRHNA and CDR2 SNTAGT. CDR3 size: 13 residues. Trimming stripped 3 bases from V and 6 bases from J, with 10 bases between. DNA of the CDR3: TGTGCCAGCAGTGAAGGAGCGAGGGATACGCAGTATTTT. Protein: CASSEGARDTQYF.

The chain has TRBV25-1 and TRBJ2-5, with 9 bases aligning to TRBD1. The CDR3 loop spans 15 amino acids. Looked up from germline, CDR1 is MGHDK and CDR2 is SYGVNS. The ends lost 3 bases at V and 5 bases at J; junction bases unmatched: 7. DNA for the CDR3: TGTGCCAGCAGTGACGGGACAGGGAGGACGGAGACCCAGTACTTC. Protein: CASSDGTGRTETQYF.

The genes are TRBV29-1 and TRBJ2-3; the match to TRBD2 covers 8 bases. CDR1 SQVTM and CDR2 ANQGSEA come from the germline V gene. The CDR3 spans 14 residues. J lost 1 base, V lost 6 bases, and 6 bases had no gene match. The CDR3, as DNA: TGCAGCGTCTCGACTAGCGTTGGCACAGATACGCAGTATTTT. Protein: CSVSTSVGTDTQYF.

The V and J genes are TRBV20-1 and TRBJ2-3, with 8 bases fitting TRBD2. CDR1 DFQATT and CDR2 SNEGSKA come from the germline V gene (reference sequence). This CDR3 has 15 amino acids. Unmatched junction bases numbered 5, after V lost 3 bases and J lost 0 bases. This CDR3 reads CSASTSGYSTDTQYF. CDR3 sequence (DNA): TGCAGTGCTAGCACTAGCGGATATAGCACAGATACGCAGTATTTT.

The rearrangement links TRBV21-1 to TRBJ1-1; the table's D call TRBD1 went unverified against the DNA. TRBV21-1 is a pseudogene locus. This CDR3 region has 14 residues. The CDR3 region is CASSKGRVDCEAFF. CDR3 DNA sequence: TGTGCCAGCAGCAAAGGCAGGGTGGATTGTGAAGCTTTCTTT.

A remark on this clonotype: One end of the junction is discordant with germline, which a read error may explain. The chain has TRBV9 and TRBJ2-6; possibly TRBD1 for D (5 bases). CDR1 SGDLS and CDR2 YYNGEE come from the germline V gene. The CDR3 consists of 19 residues. CDR3 nucleotides: TGTGCCTGCAGCGCGTCCGAATTTGACAGTTTCTCTGGGGCCAACGTCCTGACTTTC. Its translation is CACSASEFDSFSGANVLTF. Full variable domain (outside the CDR3, taken from reference TRBV9 and TRBJ2-6): DSGVTQTPKHLITATGQRVTLRCSPRSGDLSVYWYQQSLDQGLQFLIQYYNGEERAKGNILERFSAQQFPDLHSELNLSSLELGDSALYFCACSASEFDSFSGANVLTFGAGSRLTVL.

The V call is TRBV29-1, the J call TRBJ2-5, with 11 bases fitting TRBD2. Trimming took 5 bases from V and 11 from J; bases not matched to a gene: 13. The length of the CDR3 is 14 residues. CDR1 SQVTM and CDR2 ANQGSEA come from the germline V gene. DNA of the CDR3: TGCAGCGTTTCCGGGACTAGCGGTTGGGCTGAGCAGTACTTC. Its protein product is CSVSGTSGWAEQYF.

The rearrangement joins TRBV4-3 to TRBJ2-7; D unresolved. The germline V gene has CDR1 LGHNA and CDR2 YSLEER. This CDR3 is 14 amino acids long. V shed 0 bases and J shed 6 bases, with 12 bases lying between them. In DNA, the CDR3 is TGCGCCAGCAGCCAAGAATCCCTAATTGGCGAGCAGTACTTC. Translating gives CASSQESLIGEQYF.

This clonotype was seen a handful of times. The CDR3 DNA follows: TGTGCCAGCAGTTACGGACTAGCGGGCCGCACAGATACGCAGTATTTT. It translates to CASSYGLAGRTDTQYF. The genes are TRBV6-2 or TRBV6-3 and TRBJ2-3; 11 bases line up with TRBD2. Germline CDR1 is MNHEY and CDR2 is SVGEGT. There are 16 residues in the CDR3. With 2 bases clipped from V and 1 base from J, the junction kept 2 bases outside the gene matches.

The chain links TRBV4-3 to TRBJ2-5; 9 positions agree with TRBD2. The CDR3 contains 15 residues. The V gene end was trimmed by 4 bases and the J gene end by 11 bases; junction bases not matched to a gene: 14. The germline CDR1 and CDR2 sequences are LGHNA and YSLEER. Here the CDR3 DNA reads TGCGCCAGCAGCCGAGGACTAGCGAGAGGCAATGAGCAGTACTTC. As protein: CASSRGLARGNEQYF.

CDR3 residues: CASSSLSGETQYF. The CDR3 bases are TGTGCCAGCAGCTCCCTCAGTGGAGAGACCCAGTACTTC. The chain has TRBV7-2 and TRBJ2-5, with D unresolved. Looked up from germline, CDR1 is SGHTA and CDR2 is FQGNSA. The CDR3 has 13 amino acids. Trimming shortened V by 4 bases and J by 4 bases, and 10 bases separated the two germline ends.